This entry lists 17 T cell receptor beta chains sequenced from one sample in a study of blood T cell repertoires in COVID-19. The table came from immunoSEQ multiplex PCR; TCRdb's copy has only in-frame clones and leaves some out. The sample records roughly 130,000 clones, 65% to 85% being singletons. The sequenced sample was peripheral blood. Source of these receptors: a man in his sixties or seventies with acute or convalescent COVID-19.

The chain has TRBV7-2 and TRBJ1-2; D not certain. The germline V and J ends were trimmed by 2 bases and 2 bases, with 3 bases remaining between them. Germline V gives CDR1 SGHTA, CDR2 FQGNSA. The CDR3 totals 12 residues. The CDR3 reads CASSLTNYGYTF. In nucleotides, the CDR3 is TGTGCCAGCAGCTTAACAAACTATGGCTACACCTTC. The full variable domain, in which reference TRBV7-2 and TRBJ1-2 provide the parts outside the CDR3, is GAGVSQSPSNKVTEKGKDVELRCDPISGHTALYWYRQSLGQGLEFLIYFQGNSAPDKSGLPSDRFSAERTGGSVSTLTIQRTQQEDSAVYLCASSLTNYGYTFGSGTRLTVV.

This sequence joins TRBV28 and TRBJ1-6, with 10 bases that match TRBD1. V trimming: 2 bases; J trimming: 8 bases; junction bases outside the gene matches: 9. The germline CDR1 and CDR2 sequences are MDHEN and SYDVKM. The CDR3 is made up of 17 amino acids. The CDR3 spells CASSLNKGQGFDSPLHF. In DNA form, the CDR3 reads TGTGCCAGCAGTTTAAATAAGGGACAGGGGTTTGATTCACCCCTCCACTTT.

This chain joins TRBV19 and TRBJ1-5, with D possibly TRBD1 on 6 matching bases. CDR3 length: 18 residues. Trimming took off 5 bases at V and 6 bases at J, with 26 bases between the two ends. The germline V gene has CDR1 LNHDA and CDR2 SQIVND (reference sequence). In DNA form, the CDR3 reads TGTGCCAGTAGTCCCACACGCCCCGGGGGGGGCCGGGGTCAGCCCCAGCATTTT. Translated, it gives CASSPTRPGGGRGQPQHF.

The CDR3, as DNA: TGTGCCAGTAGTATAGGCGGCCCCTATGAAGCTTTCTTT. This gives the protein CASSIGGPYEAFF. The rearrangement links TRBV19 to TRBJ1-1; no reliable D call. This CDR3 is 13 amino acids long. Trimming pared 1 base from V and 7 bases from J, leaving 10 bases between. Germline CDR1 is LNHDA and CDR2 is SQIVND (reference sequence). Full variable domain (rest looked up from reference TRBV19 and TRBJ1-1): DGGITQSPKYLFRKEGQNVTLSCEQNLNHDAMYWYRQDPGQGLRLIYYSQIVNDFQKGDIAEGYSVSREKKESFPLTVTSAQKNPTAFYLCASSIGGPYEAFFGQGTRLTVV.

This clone has more than one count but fewer than ten. V and J are TRBV25-1 and TRBJ1-5; D possibly corresponds to TRBD1 (6 bases). The germline V gene encodes CDR1 MGHDK and CDR2 SYGVNS. The CDR3 sequence is 14 residues long. Trimming cost V 2 bases and J 3 bases, with 8 bases left between them. In DNA form, the CDR3 reads TGTGCCAGCAGTGAAGGACAGCACAATCAGCCCCAGCATTTT. It specifies CASSEGQHNQPQHF.

This chain uses TRBV27 with TRBJ1-2; 12 bases line up with TRBD1. The CDR3 is 13 amino acids. Germline CDR1 reads MNHEY; CDR2 reads SMNVEV (reference sequence). J was trimmed by 4 bases and V by 8 bases; bases with no gene match: 2. The CDR3 spells CASGTGGAYGYTF. The CDR3 nucleotides are TGTGCCAGCGGGACAGGGGGCGCCTATGGCTACACCTTC.

The rearrangement uses TRBV19 and TRBJ1-1; 11 bases line up with TRBD1. There are 15 residues in the CDR3. Germline V gives CDR1 LNHDA, CDR2 SQIVND (reference sequence). Trimming cost V 5 bases and J 5 bases; bases outside gene matches: 7. CDR3 DNA sequence: TGTGCCAGTAGTTCCTGGGACAGGGGGGGAACTGAAGCTTTCTTT. Translation gives CASSSWDRGGTEAFF.

This clone has a handful of counts. The chain is built from TRBV3-1 (or the pseudogene TRBV3-2) and TRBJ2-6; 7 bases are a match to TRBD1. Trimming took 4 bases from V and 0 from J; bases not matched to a gene: 9. The CDR3 runs 18 residues. CDR1 and CDR2 (germline): LGHDT, YNNKEL (reference sequence). Written as DNA, the CDR3 is TGTGCCAGCAGCCCATGGACAGGCCCTAGCTCTGGGGCCAACGTCCTGACTTTC. This gives the protein CASSPWTGPSSGANVLTF.

The rearrangement links TRBV28 to TRBJ1-1, with TRBD1 matching 7 bases. This CDR3 region has 14 residues. Germline V lookup: CDR1 MDHEN, CDR2 SYDVKM. V lost 0 bases, J lost 4 bases, and 2 bases stayed unmatched. The CDR3 loop reads CASSLWDRPTEAFF. CDR3 sequence (DNA): TGTGCCAGCAGTTTATGGGACAGGCCCACTGAAGCTTTCTTT.

This clone was counted only a few times. The V call is TRBV6-2 or TRBV6-3, the J call TRBJ1-2; weak D call: TRBD1 (5 bases). V dropped 4 bases and J dropped 4 bases, with 10 bases sitting between them. The CDR3 is 13 residues long. Per germline, CDR1 MNHEY and CDR2 SVGEGT. The CDR3 protein is CASSSTGRYGYTF. DNA for the CDR3: TGTGCCAGCAGTTCAACAGGTCGCTATGGCTACACCTTC.

The J gene is TRBJ2-3, the V gene TRBV7-2, with 7 bases matching TRBD1. J was trimmed by 7 bases and V by 2 bases; bases with no gene match: 9. Germline CDR1 reads SGHTA; CDR2 reads FQGNSA. The CDR3 covers 15 residues. The CDR3 nucleotides read TGTGCCAGCAGCTTAAGGGGGACAGTTGTTAATACGCAGTATTTT. Protein: CASSLRGTVVNTQYF.

The count of this clone is one. The chain is built from TRBV4-1 and TRBJ2-7; D is uncertain. The V and J ends lost 0 bases and 3 bases respectively, with 12 bases between them. Germline CDR1 and CDR2: MGHRA and YSYEKL. CDR3 size: 15 residues. CDR3 sequence: CASSQDSRVGYEQYF. CDR3 in DNA: TGCGCCAGCAGCCAAGATAGCCGGGTGGGCTACGAGCAGTACTTC.

Concerning this clone: One end of the junction varies from germline; a read error may be responsible. The chain carries TRBV19 and TRBJ1-2; 7 nucleotides agree with TRBD1. The CDR3 totals 13 residues. Germline assignment: CDR1 LNHDA and CDR2 SQIVND (reference sequence). The CDR3 protein is CASSVDRDYGYTF. CDR3 DNA: TGTGCCAGTAGTGTAGACAGGGACTATGGCTACACCTTC. Using reference TRBV19 and TRBJ1-2 for the parts outside the CDR3, the full variable domain is DGGITQSPKYLFRKEGQNVTLSCEQNLNHDAMYWYRQDPGQGLRLIYYSQIVNDFQKGDIAEGYSVSREKKESFPLTVTSAQKNPTAFYLCASSVDRDYGYTFGSGTRLTVV.

The chain joins TRBV18 to TRBJ1-3; D is perhaps TRBD1 (5 bases). This CDR3 has 15 residues. V was cut by 2 bases and J by 4 bases, with 12 bases left in between. Germline CDR1 KGHSH, CDR2 LQKENI. The CDR3 DNA reads as TGTGCCAGCTCACCAGTGCCAGGGTACGGAAACACCATATATTTT. Translated, it gives CASSPVPGYGNTIYF.

This clone was observed a handful of times. This chain's CDR3 is CASSQEVAQETQYF. The CDR3 nucleotides are TGCGCCAGCAGCCAAGAGGTGGCCCAAGAGACCCAGTACTTC. The chain couples TRBV4-1 to TRBJ2-5; D is unresolved. The V and J ends lost 0 bases and 1 base respectively, with 6 bases between them. Per the germline V gene, CDR1 is MGHRA and CDR2 is YSYEKL. This CDR3 contains 14 residues.

The chain uses TRBV2 and TRBJ2-7; 11 bases are a match to TRBD2. V lost 2 bases, J lost 6 bases, and 12 bases stayed unmatched. Germline V CDR1 and CDR2: SNHLY, FYNNEI. The CDR3 contains 17 residues. The CDR3 DNA reads TGTGCCAGCAGTGAACCCGATACCCTAGCGGGGGGCCGCGAGCAGTACTTC. Translated: CASSEPDTLAGGREQYF.

This chain uses TRBV9 with TRBJ1-2, with TRBD1 as a possible D gene (6 bases). Germline V gene data show CDR1 as SGDLS and CDR2 as YYNGEE. This CDR3 has 13 residues. V was trimmed by 3 bases and J by 4 bases, leaving 10 bases between them. Here the CDR3 DNA reads TGTGCCAGCAGCGACCGAGGGGGCTATGGCTACACCTTC. Residues: CASSDRGGYGYTF.